The 32 T cell receptor beta chains in this list originate from one sample, sequenced in a study of blood T cell repertoires in COVID-19. Clones were read by immunoSEQ multiplex PCR, and TCRdb kept only the in-frame ones, dropping some. The sample holds approximately 40,000 clones, roughly 90% seen once. The sample was peripheral blood. The receptors derive from a human donor in a cohort sampled during active COVID-19.

V gene TRBV6-1 combines with J gene TRBJ2-5; TRBD2 agrees at 11 bases. The CDR3 has 15 amino acids. The germline V gene has CDR1 MNHNS and CDR2 SASEGT. V lost 0 bases and J lost 5; bases outside the gene matches: 2. The CDR3 is CASSEATSGAETQYF. CDR3 DNA: TGTGCCAGCAGTGAAGCGACTAGCGGGGCTGAGACCCAGTACTTC.

V gene TRBV5-6 combines with J gene TRBJ2-2; the match to TRBD2 covers 7 bases. The CDR3 is 17 amino acids. J was trimmed by 0 bases and V by 0 bases; bases with no gene match: 5. CDR1 is SGHDT and CDR2 is YYEEEE in the germline V gene. Here the CDR3 DNA reads TGTGCCAGCAGCTTGGCCGTGGGACTAACGAACACCGGGGAGCTGTTTTTT. As protein: CASSLAVGLTNTGELFF.

The chain couples TRBV11-2 to TRBJ2-4, with TRBD1 identical over 7 bases. This CDR3 region has 17 residues. With V trimmed by 2 bases and J by 5 bases, 12 bases remained unmatched. The germline V gene has CDR1 SGHAT and CDR2 FQNNGV. The CDR3 DNA reads as TGTGCCAGCAGCTTAAGCCGCCCGGACAGGCTTCAAAACATTCAGTACTTC. This translates into CASSLSRPDRLQNIQYF.

Concerning this clone: This specimen includes other DNA sequences encoding the same CDR3. The gene calls are TRBV5-1 and TRBJ2-5, with D possibly TRBD2 on 6 matching bases. CDR1 SGHRS and CDR2 YFSETQ come from the germline V gene. V gave up 2 bases and J gave up 5 bases, with 13 bases separating them. The CDR3 contains 14 residues. The CDR3 region has the DNA TGCGCCAGCAGCTTAACTAGTGGGAGGGAGACCCAGTACTTC. Translating gives CASSLTSGRETQYF.

The chain couples TRBV5-6 to TRBJ2-6; tentatively, D is TRBD2 (6 bases). The CDR3 consists of 17 residues. Per germline, CDR1 SGHDT and CDR2 YYEEEE. Trimming pared 4 bases from V and 4 bases from J, leaving 18 bases between. CDR3 sequence reads: CASSVRVGTPGANVLTF. Here the CDR3 DNA reads TGTGCCAGCAGCGTTAGAGTTGGGACTCCCGGGGCCAACGTCCTGACTTTC.

The CDR3 protein is CSVEDSQETQYF. The CDR3 DNA reads TGCAGCGTTGAGGACAGCCAAGAGACCCAGTACTTC. The V and J genes are TRBV29-1 and TRBJ2-5; tentative D call: TRBD1 (6 bases). The CDR3 has 12 residues. V lost 3 bases to trimming and J lost 1 base, with 6 bases between them. Germline CDR1 and CDR2: SQVTM and ANQGSEA.

A single count supports this clone. The chain couples TRBV7-6 to TRBJ2-7; 7 nucleotides align to TRBD1. This CDR3 contains 14 residues. CDR1 is SGHVS and CDR2 is FNYEAQ in the germline V gene. After removal of 5 bases from V and 2 bases from J, the junction contained 6 bases not matched to a gene. The CDR3 DNA reads as TGTGCCAGCAGCCAACTAGGACAGGCCTACGAGCAGTACTTC. It encodes CASSQLGQAYEQYF.

V and J are TRBV29-1 and TRBJ1-1; 7 bases agree with TRBD1. V gave up 7 bases and J gave up 0 bases; unmatched junction bases: 5. CDR3 size: 13 residues. Germline assignment: CDR1 SQVTM and CDR2 ANQGSEA. Here the CDR3 DNA reads TGCAGCGCCCACAGGGGCATGAACACTGAAGCTTTCTTT. As protein: CSAHRGMNTEAFF.

The rearrangement links TRBV6-2 or TRBV6-3 to TRBJ2-3; D may be TRBD2 (5 bases). Germline CDR1 is MNHEY and CDR2 is SVGEGT. The V and J ends lost 4 bases and 0 bases respectively, with 14 bases between them. CDR3 length: 16 residues. CDR3 loop: CASSLGRMTSTDTQYF. CDR3 in DNA: TGTGCCAGCAGTTTAGGGAGAATGACTAGCACAGATACGCAGTATTTT.

This clone was seen more than once but under ten times. The gene calls are TRBV4-3 and TRBJ2-2; 8 positions match TRBD2. This CDR3 is 18 amino acids long. The V gene's germline CDR1 is LGHNA and CDR2 YSLEER. J gave up 7 bases and V 0 bases, and 13 bases lay outside the gene matches. In DNA form, the CDR3 reads TGCGCCAGCAGCCAAGAAGTTTGGCCGGGAGGGCCCGGCGGGGAGCTGTTTTTT. Amino acids: CASSQEVWPGGPGGELFF.

The chain links TRBV28 to TRBJ1-6; TRBD1 aligns across 7 bases. The CDR3 consists of 15 residues. The V gene end was trimmed by 5 bases and the J gene end by 8 bases; junction bases not matched to a gene: 9. Germline CDR1 and CDR2: MDHEN and SYDVKM. In DNA form, the CDR3 reads TGTGCCAGCAGTCCGGCTGACAGGGACGATTCACCCCTCCACTTT. Its protein product is CASSPADRDDSPLHF.

This rearrangement joins TRBV3-1 (or the pseudogene TRBV3-2) to TRBJ2-1, with D perhaps TRBD2 (5 bases). Trimming removed 4 bases at V and 7 bases at J, with 8 bases between. The CDR3 extends over 12 amino acids. Germline V gene lookup returns CDR1 LGHDT and CDR2 YNNKEL (reference sequence). The CDR3 loop reads CASSLTSNEQFF. CDR3 nucleotides: TGTGCCAGCAGCCTAACTAGTAATGAGCAGTTCTTC.

The rearrangement links TRBV5-1 to TRBJ1-2, with D possibly being TRBD1 (5 bases). V lost 0 bases, J lost 4 bases, and 13 bases lay in between. Germline V gene lookup returns CDR1 SGHRS and CDR2 YFSETQ. The CDR3 has 15 amino acids. The CDR3 region has the DNA TGCGCCAGCAGCTTGGATTCAGGGCAGGGCTATGGCTACACCTTC. It is translated as CASSLDSGQGYGYTF.

This clone showed up just once. This sequence joins TRBV21-1 and TRBJ2-7; no check of the table's D call, TRBD2, against the DNA was made. TRBV21-1 is described as a pseudogene. This CDR3 has 18 residues. CDR3 sequence: CASSKDELAGGTVYEQYF. The DNA of the CDR3 is TGTGCCAGCAGCAAAGATGAACTAGCGGGGGGGACGGTCTACGAGCAGTACTTC.

The chain employs TRBV5-8 and TRBJ1-2, with 9 bases lining up with TRBD1. The junction had 12 bases not matched to a gene; V was cut back by 4 bases and J by 8 bases. From germline, CDR1 is SGHTS and CDR2 YDEGEE. The CDR3 runs 15 residues. CDR3 in DNA: TGTGCCAGCAGCGGGGGACAGGGTCTGGTGAGGGGCTACACCTTC. It translates to CASSGGQGLVRGYTF.

In this sample, this clone turned up once. The chain joins TRBV9 to TRBJ2-3; D is unresolved. V was trimmed by 3 bases and J by 2 bases, leaving 7 bases between them. The CDR3 runs to 13 residues. Germline CDR1 is SGDLS and CDR2 is YYNGEE. The CDR3 nucleotides read TGTGCCAGCAGCGCCTATTTCACAGATACGCAGTATTTT. This sequence encodes CASSAYFTDTQYF.

V and J are TRBV9 and TRBJ2-1; TRBD2 aligns across 16 bases. The ends lost 4 bases at V and 9 bases at J; junction bases unmatched: 4. Germline V gene sequence: CDR1 SGDLS, CDR2 YYNGEE. The CDR3 length is 15 residues. CDR3 protein: CASSTGTSGGGEQFF. The DNA for the CDR3 is TGTGCCAGCAGCACCGGGACTAGCGGGGGGGGTGAGCAGTTCTTC.

This chain links TRBV29-1 with TRBJ2-7, with D tentatively TRBD1 (5 bases). The CDR3 length is 18 residues. The V gene lost 4 bases and the J gene lost 3 bases, with 28 bases spanning the gap. Germline values: CDR1 SQVTM, CDR2 ANQGSEA. The CDR3 sequence is CSVGGRVRLSPNFYEQYF. The CDR3 region has the DNA TGCAGCGTTGGCGGCAGGGTGAGGCTCAGTCCCAACTTCTACGAGCAGTACTTC.

The chain carries TRBV3-1 (or the pseudogene TRBV3-2) and TRBJ1-2; 7 positions match TRBD1. This CDR3 has 12 residues. Germline values: CDR1 LGHDT, CDR2 YNNKEL (reference sequence). Trimming cost V 2 bases and J 8 bases; bases outside gene matches: 2. The CDR3 DNA reads as TGTGCCAGCAGCCAATACAGGGGAGGCTACACCTTC. It encodes CASSQYRGGYTF.

This rearrangement joins TRBV14 to TRBJ1-1; 7 nucleotides match TRBD1. The J segment lost 8 bases and the V segment lost 4 bases, leaving 7 bases of the junction unmatched. In germline, CDR1 is SGHDN, CDR2 FVKESK. The CDR3 loop spans 13 amino acids. CDR3 loop: CASSLNRGTEAFF. In DNA, the CDR3 is TGTGCCAGCAGCCTTAACAGGGGAACCGAAGCTTTCTTT.

This clone turned up a few times. This chain joins TRBV19 and TRBJ2-3, with TRBD2 matching 12 bases. Trimming removed 1 base from V and 2 bases from J; junction bases left unmatched: 4. In germline, CDR1 is LNHDA, CDR2 SQIVND (reference sequence). This CDR3 contains 17 residues. The CDR3: CASSIGRLAGVTDTQYF. In DNA, the CDR3 is TGTGCCAGTAGTATAGGGCGACTAGCGGGAGTCACAGATACGCAGTATTTT.

The chain combines TRBV15 with TRBJ2-1; 12 nucleotides agree with TRBD1. Germline CDR1 and CDR2: LNHNV and YYDKDF (reference sequence). This CDR3 spans 16 amino acids. V dropped 0 bases and J dropped 6; count of bases not matched to a gene: 3. CDR3 in DNA: TGTGCCACCAGCAGAGAAGGGACAGGGGGCTTCAATGAGCAGTTCTTC. Protein: CATSREGTGGFNEQFF.

This chain links TRBV7-7 with TRBJ2-5, with 8 bases matching TRBD1. CDR1 SSHAT and CDR2 FNYEAQ come from the germline V gene (reference sequence). The CDR3 has 15 amino acids. V shed 5 bases, J shed 2 bases, and the junction held 7 bases outside the gene matches. CDR3 bases: TGTGCCAGCAGCCCCCGGACAGGGAGTCAAGAGACCCAGTACTTC. The encoded protein is CASSPRTGSQETQYF. The whole variable domain, remainder taken from reference TRBV7-7 and TRBJ2-5, is GAGVSQSPRYKVTKRGQDVTLRCDPISSHATLYWYQQALGQGPEFLTYFNYEAQPDKSGLPSDRFSAERPEGSISTLTIQRTEQRDSAMYRCASSPRTGSQETQYFGPGTRLLVL.

This clone was detected only a few times. This rearrangement joins TRBV6-4 to TRBJ1-1; D gene unclear. This CDR3 region has 13 residues. The V gene's germline CDR1 is MRHNA and CDR2 SNTAGT. V lost 0 bases and J lost 1, with 3 bases in between. The CDR3, as DNA: TGTGCCAGCAGTGACTCTCAGAACACTGAAGCTTTCTTT. It translates to CASSDSQNTEAFF.

This clone has only one observation. The chain recombines TRBV5-4 with TRBJ2-7, with 9 bases fitting TRBD2. Germline V gives CDR1 SGHNT, CDR2 YYREEE (reference sequence). The V and J ends lost 7 bases and 6 bases, in that order; junction bases with no gene match: 14. The CDR3 loop spans 15 amino acids. The CDR3 loop is CASGSGGRGVSEQYF. The DNA for the CDR3 is TGTGCCAGCGGCTCCGGCGGGAGGGGGGTGAGCGAGCAGTACTTC.

V gene TRBV30 combines with J gene TRBJ2-7; 12 bases line up with TRBD2. Germline CDR1 reads GTSNPN; CDR2 reads SVGIG (reference sequence). The CDR3 contains 15 residues. V shed 4 bases and J 1 base; nucleotides not matched to a gene: 5. CDR3: CAWTPLAGGSYEQYF. The CDR3 nucleotides read TGTGCCTGGACCCCACTAGCGGGAGGATCCTACGAGCAGTACTTC.

This clone is medium-sized. The chain has TRBV25-1 and TRBJ1-2; 8 bases match TRBD1. The junction had 3 bases not matched to a gene; V was cut back by 8 bases and J by 4 bases. This CDR3 is 12 amino acids long. CDR1 and CDR2 (germline): MGHDK, SYGVNS. CDR3 in amino acids: CASQGAGYGYTF. CDR3 nucleotides: TGTGCCAGCCAGGGGGCTGGCTATGGCTACACCTTC.

This chain uses TRBV19 with TRBJ1-5; 7 bases agree with TRBD1. The germline V gene encodes CDR1 LNHDA and CDR2 SQIVND (reference sequence). The J segment lost 0 bases and the V segment lost 6 bases, leaving 5 bases of the junction unmatched. The CDR3 covers 15 residues. CDR3 loop: CASRRQGNSNQPQHF. CDR3 in DNA: TGTGCCAGTAGGAGACAGGGTAATAGCAATCAGCCCCAGCATTTT.

The rearrangement uses TRBV7-3 and TRBJ2-5, with 11 bases aligning to TRBD2. CDR3 length equals 15 residues. CDR1 is SGHTA and CDR2 is FQGTGA in the germline V gene. Trimming cost V 5 bases and J 0 bases; bases outside gene matches: 2. CDR3 region: CASSEGLADQETQYF. CDR3 DNA: TGTGCCAGCAGCGAGGGACTAGCGGACCAAGAGACCCAGTACTTC.

The chain recombines TRBV4-2 with TRBJ1-1; no clear D. CDR1 LGHNA and CDR2 YNFKEQ come from the germline V gene. With 1 base removed from V and 0 bases from J, the gap between germline ends came to 9 bases. The CDR3 totals 15 residues. For the CDR3, the DNA is TGTGCCAGCAGCCAAGGGCACAGCTTGAACACTGAAGCTTTCTTT. It codes for CASSQGHSLNTEAFF.

This chain connects TRBV9 to TRBJ1-1; tentatively, D is TRBD1 (6 bases). Germline CDR1 SGDLS, CDR2 YYNGEE. The CDR3 contains 14 residues. Trimming took 4 bases from V and 5 from J, leaving 15 bases between them. The CDR3 DNA reads as TGTGCCAGCAGCCCGTGGGGGGGGACAACTGAAGCTTTCTTT. Translation: CASSPWGGTTEAFF.

The chain is built from TRBV7-6 and TRBJ2-1; TRBD1 aligns across 7 bases. CDR3 size: 18 residues. CDR1 and CDR2 (germline): SGHVS, FNYEAQ. J gave up 3 bases and V 5 bases, and 16 bases lay outside the gene matches. CDR3 DNA: TGTGCCAGCAGCCAAAAGGACAGGCACCCAAATCTCTACAATGAGCAGTTCTTC. Translating gives CASSQKDRHPNLYNEQFF.